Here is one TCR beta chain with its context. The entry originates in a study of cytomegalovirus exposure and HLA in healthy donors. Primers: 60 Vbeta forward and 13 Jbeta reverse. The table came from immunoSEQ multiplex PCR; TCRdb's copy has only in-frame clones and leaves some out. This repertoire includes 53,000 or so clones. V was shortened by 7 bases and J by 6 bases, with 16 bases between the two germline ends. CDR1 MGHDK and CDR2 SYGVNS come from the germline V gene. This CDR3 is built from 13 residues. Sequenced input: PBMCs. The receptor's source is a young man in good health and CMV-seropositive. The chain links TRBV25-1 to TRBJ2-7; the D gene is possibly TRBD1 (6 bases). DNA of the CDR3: TGTGCCAGCACACGAACAGGGATGGGCGAGCAGTACTTC. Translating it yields CASTRTGMGEQYF.